The TCR beta chain under discussion was sequenced for a study of early T cells in non-severe SARS-CoV-2 infection. TCRdb fed the 5' RACE reads into MiXCR, producing one record per CDR3 protein. The data hold about 50,000 distinct CDR3 sequences, with less than 9.5% observed a single time. Trimming pared 5 bases from V and 4 bases from J, leaving 12 bases between. The germline V gene has CDR1 SGHRS and CDR2 YFSETQ. This CDR3 spans 14 amino acids. Whole-study results and caveats: The matching step, a VDJdb search, favored anti-spike CD8 responses and missed private and CD4 specificities.

A few counts support this clonotype. What it binds is not known. This rearrangement joins TRBV5-1 to TRBJ2-2; a weak D match, TRBD2 (5 bases). The source is an adult who was a healthcare worker with PCR-confirmed SARS-CoV-2 infection or an uninfected control (not recorded which). Material: whole blood, obtained at baseline. CDR3 nucleotide sequence: TGCGCCAGCAGTTCCGGACTTCGCACCGGGGAGCTGTTTTTT. Translated, it gives CASSSGLRTGELFF.